This T cell receptor (beta chain) was identified in a study of blood T cell repertoires in COVID-19. Assay: immunoSEQ multiplex PCR; the TCRdb copy retains only in-frame clones and omits some. The sample gives around 50,000 clones, roughly four fifths of which show up once; 8.2% is in the top ten. The CDR3 spans 14 residues. The ends were cut back, 1 base at V and 14 bases at J, with 19 bases in the middle. Germline V CDR1 and CDR2: MGHRA, YSYEKL. The sequenced sample consisted of peripheral blood. The sequence came from a woman aged 80 or over with acute or convalescent COVID-19. The chain recombines TRBV4-1 with TRBJ2-3; D might be TRBD1 (6 bases). CDR3 coding DNA: TGCGCCAGCAGCCAAGTATTGAGTGCAGGGGTAGGGTATTTT. Protein product: CASSQVLSAGVGYF.